A selection of T cell receptor beta chains follows, all from one sample in a study of shared clonotypes between healthy human individuals. The method was immunoSEQ multiplex PCR; TCRdb's version includes in-frame clones alone and lacks a portion of them. The table shows about 800,000 clones, with just over 95% occurring only once. Specimen: naive CD8+ T cells sorted from blood. Source of these receptors: a man younger than 45 in good health. CDR3s include the opening cysteine and the closing phenylalanine or tryptophan. The D gene is left open where the match is weak. A row's size may be missing; if present it is once, few, many or a size class.

>TRBV11-2|TRBJ2-2|.|.
TGTGCCAGCAGGAGGGGTATCGCGAACACCGGGGAGCTGTTTTTT
CASRRGIANTGELFF
>TRBV4-1|TRBJ2-1|.|.
TGCGCCAGCAGCCTTCCGGAGGGGCAGGCGCACAATGAGCAGTTCTTC
CASSLPEGQAHNEQFF
>TRBV7-9|TRBJ2-1|.|.
TGTGCCAGCAGCTCAGGTAGACTGGGTGGGGGGGAGCAGTTCTTC
CASSSGRLGGGEQFF
>TRBV6-6|TRBJ1-2|.|.
TGTGCCAGTTCAAACCACGGGTCGGATGGCTACACCTTC
CASSNHGSDGYTF
>TRBV6-6|TRBJ2-7|.|.
TGTGCCAGCAGTTACGAACTCGGACTAACCTACGAGCAGTACTTC
CASSYELGLTYEQYF
>TRBV27|TRBJ1-1|.|TRBD1
TGTGCCAGCAGTTTATCGGCAGGGGGTAACACTGAAGCTTTCTTT
CASSLSAGGNTEAFF
>TRBV27|TRBJ2-1|.|TRBD2
TGTGCCAGCAGGACCCGGACTAGCGGGAGACGTCTTTCCTACAATGAGCAGTTCTTC
CASRTRTSGRRLSYNEQFF
>TRBV27|TRBJ2-2|.|TRBD1
TGTGCCAGCAGTCCCGGGACAGGGGTTGGCGGGACCGGGGAGCTGTTTTTT
CASSPGTGVGGTGELFF
>TRBV18|TRBJ2-2|.|.
TGTGCCAGCTCATCCGACGCAGGGTACGAACGTTCTGAGGAGCTGTTTTTT
CASSSDAGYERSEELFF
>TRBV6-5|TRBJ2-5|.|.
TGTGCCAGCAGTCCAGGTGGGGGACTCCAAGAGACCCAGTACTTC
CASSPGGGLQETQYF
>TRBV2|TRBJ1-4|.|.
TGTGCCAGCACCCATTCCGGAGCCGTTGCAACTAATGAAAAACTGTTTTTT
CASTHSGAVATNEKLFF
>TRBV6-4|TRBJ2-1|.|.
TGTGCCACCGGGCGGAGCGCCTACAATGAGCAGTTCTTC
CATGRSAYNEQFF
>TRBV2|TRBJ2-7|.|TRBD2
TGTGCCAGCAGTGAGCCAGCGGGAGTTGTCGACGAGCAGTACTTC
CASSEPAGVVDEQYF
>TRBV6-6|TRBJ2-3|.|.
TGTGCCAGCGCGGTCTCAGGGCTGAGGCAGTATTTT
CASAVSGLRQYF
>TRBV27|TRBJ2-7|.|TRBD2
TGTGCCAGCCAACTAGCGGGAGCAAGGGAGCAGTACTTC
CASQLAGAREQYF
>TRBV7-9|TRBJ2-7|.|TRBD2
TGTGCCAGCAGCGTTCCTAGCGGGAGTCCCTACGAGCAGTACTTC
CASSVPSGSPYEQYF
>TRBV4-1|TRBJ1-2|.|.
TGCGCCAGCAGCCAAGATCCAGATAACTATGGCTACACCTTC
CASSQDPDNYGYTF
>TRBV28|TRBJ2-3|.|TRBD2
TGTGCCAGCAGTTTGGTTGGGGGGGTCGGCACAGATACGCAGTATTTT
CASSLVGGVGTDTQYF
>TRBV2|TRBJ2-3|.|.
TGTGCCAGCAGTAAATACAACAACCGGGCTGGGACAGATACGCAGTATTTT
CASSKYNNRAGTDTQYF
>TRBV7-9|TRBJ2-7|.|.
TGTGCCAGCAGCCCGAACGGGGTCAGCGAGCAGTACTTC
CASSPNGVSEQYF
>TRBV5-1|TRBJ2-7|.|TRBD1
TGCGCCAGCAGCTTGACAGGGGATGAGCACGAGCAGTACTTC
CASSLTGDEHEQYF
>TRBV7-2|TRBJ2-2|.|.
TGTGCCAGCAGCTCACGTAACACCGGGGAGCTGTTTTTT
CASSSRNTGELFF
>TRBV7-9|TRBJ2-5|.|TRBD1
TGTGCCAGCAGTACCGTTAGACAGGGGGCTGGCGGTAGGACCCAGTACTTC
CASSTVRQGAGGRTQYF
>TRBV7-9|TRBJ2-3|.|.
TGTGCCAGCGTACGGAGCTTGAGCACAGATACGCAGTATTTT
CASVRSLSTDTQYF
>TRBV7-3|TRBJ2-3|.|.
TGTGCCAGCAGTACCACTAGCACAGATACGCAGTATTTT
CASSTTSTDTQYF
>TRBV11-2|TRBJ2-1|once|.
TGTGCCAGCCGAGACGGACTGCGACAGTTCTTC
CASRDGLRQFF
>TRBV27|TRBJ2-2|.|.
TGTGCCAGTTTGTGGGGCGGGGAGCTGTTTTTT
CASLWGGELFF
>TRBV5-1|TRBJ2-1|.|TRBD2
TGCGCCAGCAGCTTGGAGGCTAGCGGGGATTACAATGAGCAGTTCTTC
CASSLEASGDYNEQFF
>TRBV27|TRBJ2-7|.|TRBD2
TGTGCCAGCGGACGCGGCGGGAGGGGATCCGACGAGCAGTACTTC
CASGRGGRGSDEQYF
>TRBV5-1|TRBJ2-5|.|.
TGCGCCAGCAGCGCGGGACAGTCCAAGGTGGAGACCCAGTACTTC
CASSAGQSKVETQYF
>TRBV20-1|TRBJ2-5|.|.
TGCAGTGCCGAGGACCGGGGGACCCAGTACTTC
CSAEDRGTQYF
>TRBV11-3|TRBJ2-2|.|.
TGTGCCAGCAGTTCGGGACACTTGAACACCGGGGAGCTGTTTTTT
CASSSGHLNTGELFF
>TRBV28|TRBJ2-1|.|.
TGTGCCAGCAGTTACATGAGCTCCTACAATGAGCAGTTCTTC
CASSYMSSYNEQFF
>TRBV27|TRBJ2-1|.|.
TGTGCCAGCAGTTTAGGGGGGAATGAGCAGTTCTTC
CASSLGGNEQFF
>TRBV2|TRBJ1-1|once|.
TGTGCCAGCAGTGACAAGGGGAGAACTGAAGCTTTCTTT
CASSDKGRTEAFF
>TRBV28|TRBJ1-3|.|.
TGTGCCAGCAGTTCCGACCCCGCCGCTGGTAACACCATATATTTT
CASSSDPAAGNTIYF
>TRBV5-1|TRBJ2-7|.|.
TGCGCCAGCAGCTTGGGGTCGTCAGGGTTCTACGAGCAGTACTTC
CASSLGSSGFYEQYF
>TRBV28|TRBJ2-7|.|.
TGTGCCAGCACCCAGGGGTACGCCTACGAGCAGTACTTC
CASTQGYAYEQYF
>TRBV7-9|TRBJ2-1|.|.
TGTGCCAGCAGCTTAGCCAGGAACAATGAGCAGTTCTTC
CASSLARNNEQFF
>TRBV28|TRBJ1-3|.|.
TGTGCCAGCAGTTTAGTGAGCTCTGGAAACACCATATATTTT
CASSLVSSGNTIYF
>TRBV27|TRBJ1-2|.|.
TGTGCCAGCAGTGGGGCAGGGGGCTACACCTTC
CASSGAGGYTF
>TRBV5-5|TRBJ2-7|.|.
TGTGCCAGCAGCCGCCCATACGACGGAGACTCCTACGAGCAGTACTTC
CASSRPYDGDSYEQYF
>TRBV28|TRBJ2-1|.|TRBD2
TGTGCCAGCAGTCCAACTAGCGGGAGGGCCGGTGAGCAGTTCTTC
CASSPTSGRAGEQFF